The T cell receptor (beta chain) under discussion was sequenced for a study of blood T cell repertoires in COVID-19. Study background: Sites in the United States, Italy and Spain provided acute and convalescent COVID-19 samples. T cells, B-cell-depleted T cells, or PBMCs supplied cDNA or gDNA.

V was pared by 1 base and J by 0 bases, with 8 bases of the junction left unmatched. The CDR3 loop spans 17 amino acids. Germline V lookup: CDR1 SGHVS, CDR2 FQNEAQ. In the original workflow: Reference gene primer amplification gave estimated nucleated cell counts. The assay was immunoSEQ multiplex PCR, and TCRdb's table has in-frame clones only and misses some. V and J calls plus clone size are reproduced from that table; the DNA served to infer D and trimming. The table includes approximately 300,000 clones, roughly 84% detected once. Sequenced: peripheral blood. The chain joins TRBV7-8 to TRBJ1-1; 7 positions agree with TRBD1. This receptor was taken from a man aged 45 to 65 with active or convalescent COVID-19. The CDR3 is CASSLEGAGIMNTEAFF. The CDR3 DNA reads as TGTGCCAGCAGCTTAGAGGGGGCAGGCATCATGAACACTGAAGCTTTCTTT. The entire variable domain, with the rest obtained from reference TRBV7-8 and TRBJ1-1, is as follows: GAGVSQSPRYKVAKRGQDVALRCDPISGHVSLFWYQQALGQGPEFLTYFQNEAQLDKSGLPSDRFFAERPEGSVSTLKIQRTQQEDSAVYLCASSLEGAGIMNTEAFFGQGTRLTVV.